This T cell receptor (beta chain) emerged from a study of blood T cell repertoires in COVID-19. Looking at the study overall: Sources were T cells, B-cell-depleted T cells, or PBMCs; the material itself was cDNA or gDNA.

Per the germline V gene, CDR1 is SGHAT and CDR2 is FQDESV (reference sequence). This CDR3 region has 15 residues. Trimming took 5 bases from V and 0 from J; bases not matched to a gene: 6. In the source study's methods: Cell counts per sample came from amplifying reference gene primers. The table came from immunoSEQ multiplex PCR; TCRdb's copy has only in-frame clones and leaves some out. The V and J calls and clone size are taken from that table; D and trimming were inferred from the DNA. The sample contains more than 150,000 clones, roughly 80% of which appear only once. The receptor's source is a man between 60 and 75 years old with active or convalescent COVID-19. Source material: peripheral blood. V gene TRBV11-1 combines with J gene TRBJ2-7, with 8 bases aligning to TRBD1. The chain's CDR3 is CASSPDRASSYEQYF. CDR3 coding DNA: TGTGCCAGCAGCCCGGACAGGGCAAGCTCCTACGAGCAGTACTTC.